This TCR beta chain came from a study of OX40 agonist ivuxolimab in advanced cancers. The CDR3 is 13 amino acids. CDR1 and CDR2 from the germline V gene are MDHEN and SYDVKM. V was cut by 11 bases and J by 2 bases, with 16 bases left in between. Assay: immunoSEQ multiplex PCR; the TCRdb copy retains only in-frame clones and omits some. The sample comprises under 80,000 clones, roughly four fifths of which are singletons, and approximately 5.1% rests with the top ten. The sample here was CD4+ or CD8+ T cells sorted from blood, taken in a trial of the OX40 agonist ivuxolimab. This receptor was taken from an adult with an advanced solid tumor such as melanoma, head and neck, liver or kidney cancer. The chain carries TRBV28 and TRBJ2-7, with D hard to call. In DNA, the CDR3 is TGTGCCGCATCGTCAGGAATGACCTACGAGCAGTACTTC. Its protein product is CAASSGMTYEQYF.